A selection of T cell receptor beta chains follows, all from one sample in a study of T cells in Graves' hyperthyroidism and ophthalmopathy. TCRdb analysed the multiplex PCR reads with MiXCR anew, one entry per CDR3 protein. The sample has fewer than 450,000 distinct CDR3 sequences; approximately 17% are singletons. The sample taken for sequencing was blood. These receptors originate from a man aged 18 to 29 with Graves' ophthalmopathy. CDR3s include the opening cysteine and the closing phenylalanine or tryptophan. A D gene is named only where the DNA matches it firmly. Clone size is not always given. Where it is, it says once, few, many or a class for expanded clones.

>.|few|TRBV20-1|TRBJ2-7
TGCAGTGTCGACCGACCCTACGAGCAGTACTTC
CSVDRPYEQYF
>.|many|TRBV5-1|TRBJ1-5
TGCGCCAGCAGCCCTCTGGGTGGGGGATATCAGCCCCAGCATTTT
CASSPLGGGYQPQHF
>.|once|TRBV4-2|TRBJ1-4
TGTGCCAGCAGCCAAGATAGGGGGGAGAGTGAAAAACTGTTTTTT
CASSQDRGESEKLFF
>.|many|TRBV18|TRBJ1-1
TGTGCCAGCTCACCAGAGGAGGGGCCGGGTACTGAAGCTTTCTTT
CASSPEEGPGTEAFF
>TRBD2|.|TRBV3-1|TRBJ2-7
TGTGCCAGCAGCCGAAATCTCCCGGGGGGAGGCGAGCAGTACTTC
CASSRNLPGGGEQYF
>.|.|TRBV15|TRBJ2-7
TGTGCCACCAGCAGAGTGGGTCTTTACGAGCAGTACTTC
CATSRVGLYEQYF
>.|.|TRBV6-1|TRBJ2-3
TGTGCCAGCAGCCCCTTGGGGGGCGCAATAGCAGATACGCAGTATTTT
CASSPLGGAIADTQYF
>.|.|TRBV11-2|TRBJ1-4
TGTGCCAGCAGCTTAGAACCTAAGGGTGAAGAACTGTTTTTT
CASSLEPKGEELFF
>.|.|TRBV5-1|TRBJ2-7
TGCGCCAGCAGTACTTGGGCAGGCAGCTCCTACGAGCAGTACTTC
CASSTWAGSSYEQYF
>.|few|TRBV5-8|TRBJ1-4
TGTGCCAGCAGCCGAGTCTCCACTTCAACTAATGAAAAACTGTTTTTT
CASSRVSTSTNEKLFF
>TRBD1|many|TRBV20-1|TRBJ1-4
TGCAGTGCTAGCCCCCAGGGGGCACATGAAAAACTGTTTTTT
CSASPQGAHEKLFF
>TRBD1|.|TRBV2|TRBJ2-1
TGTGCCAGCAGTACAGGACAGGGTTGGGTCAATGAGCAGTTCTTC
CASSTGQGWVNEQFF
>TRBD1|.|TRBV4-1|TRBJ1-1
TGCGCCAGCAGCCATGATTTACAGGGGAGCACTGAAGCTTTCTTT
CASSHDLQGSTEAFF
>.|.|TRBV29-1|TRBJ1-1
TGCAGCGTTGATCCCGGAAGGCCTACTGAAGCTTTCTTT
CSVDPGRPTEAFF
>TRBD1|few|TRBV4-1|TRBJ2-2
TGCGCCAGCAGCCATAGACAGGGGATGAACACCGGGGAGCTGTTTTTT
CASSHRQGMNTGELFF
>.|few|TRBV5-1|TRBJ2-7
TGCGCCAGCAGCTTGGCCCCGGGGGAATTGGGAAACGAGCAGTACTTC
CASSLAPGELGNEQYF
>TRBD2|many|TRBV3-1|TRBJ2-1
TGTGCCAGCAGCTCCGGGACTAGCGGATACAATGAGCAGTTCTTC
CASSSGTSGYNEQFF
>.|few|TRBV6-1|TRBJ1-2
TGTGCCAGCAGTGCAGCCACAGACTCTTCGGGCTACACCTTC
CASSAATDSSGYTF
>.|many|TRBV9|TRBJ2-1
TGTGCCAGCAGCCCCGGCGGGGCGGGGGAGCAGTTCTTC
CASSPGGAGEQFF
>.|.|TRBV7-3|TRBJ2-1
TGTGCCAGCAGCTTCGCGGGGGCAGGAAATGAGCAGTTCTTC
CASSFAGAGNEQFF
>.|.|TRBV11-2|TRBJ1-6
TGTGCCAGCAGCTTAATTTTCGTTTACACTAATAATTCACCCCTCCACTTT
CASSLIFVYTNNSPLHF
>.|many|TRBV11-2|TRBJ1-2
TGTGCCAGCAGCTTAGATACTCACGAGTCAAGAACCTTC
CASSLDTHESRTF
>.|many|TRBV24-1|TRBJ2-3
TGTGCCACCAGTGATTTTCAGGGATGGACAGATACGCAGTATTTT
CATSDFQGWTDTQYF
>.|many|TRBV28|TRBJ1-1
TGTGCCAGCAGTGAGACCGGGACACCGAACACTGAAGCTTTCTTT
CASSETGTPNTEAFF
>TRBD1|.|TRBV28|TRBJ2-2
TGTGCCAGCAGGTCAATGGACAGGGGCACCGGGGAGCTGTTTTTT
CASRSMDRGTGELFF
>TRBD1|.|TRBV5-1|TRBJ2-4
TGCGCCAGCAGCTTGGGCAGGGGGCTGGACATTCAGTACTTC
CASSLGRGLDIQYF
>.|few|TRBV18|TRBJ1-1
TGTGCCAGCTCATCCCAGGAGGGCCCCATGAACACTGAAGCTTTCTTT
CASSSQEGPMNTEAFF
>.|.|TRBV5-1|TRBJ2-7
TGCGCCAGCAGCTTGGGTTTAGGATCTACTACTTCCTACGAGCAGTACTTC
CASSLGLGSTTSYEQYF
>.|few|TRBV20-1|TRBJ1-6
TGCAGTGCTACTGACCCGGATTCACCCCTCCACTTT
CSATDPDSPLHF
>TRBD1|.|TRBV7-6|TRBJ1-2
TGTGCCAGCAGCCGAGGGGAGGGGGCCGCCACTGGCTACACCTTC
CASSRGEGAATGYTF
>.|few|TRBV18|TRBJ2-2
TGTGCCAGCTCAGGTCGGGCCGCTTCGACCGGGGAGCTGTTTTTT
CASSGRAASTGELFF
>.|many|TRBV3-1|TRBJ1-1
TGTGCCAGCAGCCGTAGGATGGACACTGAAGCTTTCTTT
CASSRRMDTEAFF
>TRBD1|many|TRBV10-1|TRBJ1-1
TGCGCCAGCAGTGACCCTTCTACAGGGGGAAGCACTGAAGCTTTCTTT
CASSDPSTGGSTEAFF
>TRBD1|many|TRBV6-1|TRBJ2-7
TGTGCCAGCAACCGACAGGGGTACTACGAGCAGTACTTC
CASNRQGYYEQYF
>.|many|TRBV5-5|TRBJ1-4
TGTGCCAGCAGCTCGAATCCCGGTGAAAAACTGTTTTTT
CASSSNPGEKLFF
>TRBD1|many|TRBV5-1|TRBJ2-7
TGCGCCAGCAGCTTGGCCAGGGGGCGCGAGCAGTACTTC
CASSLARGREQYF
>TRBD2|.|TRBV6-2/TRBV6-3|TRBJ2-5
TGTGCCAGCAAGATGTGGCTAGCGGGGTTGGAGACCCAGTACTTC
CASKMWLAGLETQYF
>TRBD1|many|TRBV5-5|TRBJ2-3
TGTGCCAGCAGCCCGCGGACAGGTATCGGCACAGATACGCAGTATTTT
CASSPRTGIGTDTQYF
>.|many|TRBV14|TRBJ1-1
TGTGCCAGCAGCCAGAGGGGGGGACCGACTGAAGCTTTCTTT
CASSQRGGPTEAFF
>.|many|TRBV11-1|TRBJ2-2
TGTGCCAGCAGCTTGGGTGCCGTGCGGGGCGCCGGGGAGCTGTTTTTT
CASSLGAVRGAGELFF
>.|many|TRBV2|TRBJ2-3
TGTGCCAGCAGGTGGGGAGTCACAACAGATACGCAGTATTTT
CASRWGVTTDTQYF
>TRBD1|many|TRBV13|TRBJ2-3
TGTGCCAGCAGCTTCGGGACAGGGTCGATAGATACGCAGTATTTT
CASSFGTGSIDTQYF
>.|many|TRBV12-3/TRBV12-4|TRBJ1-1
TGTGCCAGCAGTTCGGACGCGAACACTGAAGCTTTCTTT
CASSSDANTEAFF
>.|.|TRBV19|TRBJ1-1
TGTGCCAGTAGTAAAAGACCCGGGAGGTCCTCAGAAGCTTTCTTT
CASSKRPGRSSEAFF
>.|many|TRBV5-1|TRBJ1-1
TGCGCCAGCAGCCCACGGGGGGAGGGTGGAACTGAAGCTTTCTTT
CASSPRGEGGTEAFF
>TRBD2|.|TRBV4-1|TRBJ2-1
TGCGCCAGCAGCCAGGGAGGGCGGAGCGACAATGAGCAGTTCTTC
CASSQGGRSDNEQFF
>TRBD1|.|TRBV5-8|TRBJ1-4
TGTGCCAGCAGCTCCAAAGGGGGCCTTAATGAAAAACTGTTTTTT
CASSSKGGLNEKLFF
>.|.|TRBV12-3/TRBV12-4|TRBJ1-6
TGTGCCAGCAGCCGCGAGGGGCAGCCCGTTTCACCCCTCCACTTT
CASSREGQPVSPLHF
>.|.|TRBV13|TRBJ1-6
TGTGCCAGCAGCTTACAGGGACCTGGATATAATTCACCCCTCCACTTT
CASSLQGPGYNSPLHF
>TRBD2|.|TRBV5-1|TRBJ2-1
TGCGCCAGCAGCTTGGAAGTAGCGGGAGTCAATGAGCAGTTCTTC
CASSLEVAGVNEQFF
>TRBD1|many|TRBV7-3|TRBJ2-7
TGTGCCAGCAGCTCGGACAGGGGCGAGCAGTACTTC
CASSSDRGEQYF
>TRBD1|.|TRBV18|TRBJ1-6
TGTGCCAGCTCACCTACCGGACAGGGGGATACACCCCTCCACTTT
CASSPTGQGDTPLHF